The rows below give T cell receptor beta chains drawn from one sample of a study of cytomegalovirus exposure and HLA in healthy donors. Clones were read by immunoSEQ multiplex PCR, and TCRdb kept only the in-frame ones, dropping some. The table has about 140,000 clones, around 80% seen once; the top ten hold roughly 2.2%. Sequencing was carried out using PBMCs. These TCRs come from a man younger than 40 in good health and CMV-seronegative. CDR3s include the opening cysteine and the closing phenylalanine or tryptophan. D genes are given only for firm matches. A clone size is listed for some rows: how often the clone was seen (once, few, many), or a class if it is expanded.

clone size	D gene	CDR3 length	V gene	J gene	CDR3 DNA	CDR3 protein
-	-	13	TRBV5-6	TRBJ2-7	TGTGCCAGCAGCTGGGGGGACAGCTACGAGCAGTACTTC	CASSWGDSYEQYF
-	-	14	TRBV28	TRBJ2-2	TGTGCCAGCAGTTTACAAAGCATCCCCGGGGAGCTGTTTTTT	CASSLQSIPGELFF
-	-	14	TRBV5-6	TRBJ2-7	TGTGCCAGCAGCTTGGATGGTAGCGCCTACGAGCAGTACTTC	CASSLDGSAYEQYF
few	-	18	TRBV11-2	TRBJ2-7	TGTGCCAGCAGCCCGAGCATAGGGGCACCGGGACAATCCTACGAGCAGTACTTC	CASSPSIGAPGQSYEQYF
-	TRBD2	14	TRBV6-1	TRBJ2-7	TGTGCCAGCAGCCGGGACTACAACCTCTACGAGCAGTACTTC	CASSRDYNLYEQYF
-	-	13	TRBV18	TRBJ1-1	TGTGCCAGCTCACCAGGGACTCACACTGAAGCTTTCTTT	CASSPGTHTEAFF
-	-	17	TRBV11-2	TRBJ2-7	TGTGCCAGCAGCCCGACCCCCGGGACTGATAAATGGTACGAGCAGTACTTC	CASSPTPGTDKWYEQYF
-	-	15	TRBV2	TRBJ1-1	TGTGCCAGCAGTGCTGACAGGTACATGAACACTGAAGCTTTCTTT	CASSADRYMNTEAFF
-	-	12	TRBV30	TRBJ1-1	TGTGCCTGCCGGACACTGAACACTGAAGCTTTCTTT	CACRTLNTEAFF
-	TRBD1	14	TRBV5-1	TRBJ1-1	TGCGCCAGCAGCTTGGAACAGGGGGGTACTGAAGCTTTCTTT	CASSLEQGGTEAFF
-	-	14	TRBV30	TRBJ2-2	TGTGCCTGGAGTGTACAGGGAGGGTGGGGGGAGCTGTTTTTT	CAWSVQGGWGELFF
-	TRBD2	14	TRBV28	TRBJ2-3	TGTGCCAGCAGTCTCATAGCGGGGGGAGATACGCAGTATTTT	CASSLIAGGDTQYF
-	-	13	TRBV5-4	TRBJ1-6	TGTGCCAGCAGCTTGGCCGGTAGCATGGCCCTCCACTTT	CASSLAGSMALHF
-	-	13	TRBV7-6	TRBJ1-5	TGTGCCAGCAGCTTAGACAGAGATCAGCCCCAGCATTTT	CASSLDRDQPQHF
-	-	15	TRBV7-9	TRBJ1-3	TGTGCCAGCAGCTCCTACACTATCTCTGGAAACACCATATATTTT	CASSSYTISGNTIYF
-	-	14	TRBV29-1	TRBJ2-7	TGCAGCGTTCAAACAGGGGGGGTTCCATACGAGCAGTACTTC	CSVQTGGVPYEQYF
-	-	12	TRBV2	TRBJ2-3	TGTGCCAGCAGCGGGGGCACAGATACGCAGTATTTT	CASSGGTDTQYF
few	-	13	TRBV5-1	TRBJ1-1	TGCGCCAGCAGCGTAGGGGGGAACACTGAAGCTTTCTTT	CASSVGGNTEAFF
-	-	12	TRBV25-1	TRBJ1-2	TGTGCCAGCAGTGACCGAGGCGGAGGCTACACCTTC	CASSDRGGGYTF
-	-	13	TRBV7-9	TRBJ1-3	TGTGCCAGCAGCTCCCCATCCGGAAACACCATATATTTT	CASSSPSGNTIYF
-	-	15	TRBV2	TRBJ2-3	TGTGCCACCATCCCTCGGGAGTACGGCACAGATACGCAGTATTTT	CATIPREYGTDTQYF
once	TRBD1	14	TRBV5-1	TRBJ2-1	TGCGCCAGCAGCCCGGGACAGGCCTACAATGAGCAGTTCTTC	CASSPGQAYNEQFF
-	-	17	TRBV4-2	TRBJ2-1	TGTGCCAGCAGCCAAGGAGAACTCGTCGGGATGAACAATGAGCAGTTCTTC	CASSQGELVGMNNEQFF
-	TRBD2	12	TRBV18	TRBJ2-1	TGTGCCAGCTCACCAAGCGGGGGGGAGCAGTTCTTC	CASSPSGGEQFF
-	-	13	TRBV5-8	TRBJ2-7	TGTGCCAGCAGCTTTGGACAGACCTACGAGCAGTACTTC	CASSFGQTYEQYF
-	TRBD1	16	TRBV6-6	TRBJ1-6	TGTGCCAGCAGTTACCGACAGGGGCAAGACGATTCACCCCTCCACTTT	CASSYRQGQDDSPLHF
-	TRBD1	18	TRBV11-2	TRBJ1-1	TGTGCCAGCAGCCCCCTTACACGACAGGGACCTATGAACACTGAAGCTTTCTTT	CASSPLTRQGPMNTEAFF
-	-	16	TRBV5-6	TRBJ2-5	TGTGCCAGCAGCCGCGCCCTGGGGGGACTCCAAGGGACCCAGTACTTC	CASSRALGGLQGTQYF
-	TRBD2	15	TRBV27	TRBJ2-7	TGTGCCAGCAGTTTACGGTTGGGCGGGGGATACGAGCAGTACTTC	CASSLRLGGGYEQYF
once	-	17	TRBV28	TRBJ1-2	TGTGCCAGCAGTATTAATGCGGGATTTTCTACTAACTATGGCTACACCTTC	CASSINAGFSTNYGYTF
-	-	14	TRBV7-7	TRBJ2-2	TGTGCCAGCAGCTTCTCAGGAAACACCGGGGAGCTGTTTTTT	CASSFSGNTGELFF
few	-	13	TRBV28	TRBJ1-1	TGTGCCAGCAGTCCCACTCCGAACACTGAAGCTTTCTTT	CASSPTPNTEAFF
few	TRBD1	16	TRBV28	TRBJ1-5	TGTGCCAGCAGTTCCCCGGGACAGGGTAATTGGCAGCCCCAGCATTTT	CASSSPGQGNWQPQHF
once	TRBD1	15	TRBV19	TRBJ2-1	TGTGCCAGTAGTCAGGACAGGAGCTCCTACAATGAGCAGTTCTTC	CASSQDRSSYNEQFF
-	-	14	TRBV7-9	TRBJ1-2	TGTGCCAGCAGCTCACTGCAGGGGTCCTATGGCTACACCTTC	CASSSLQGSYGYTF
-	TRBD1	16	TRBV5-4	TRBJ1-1	TGTGCCAGCAGCTCCGGGACAGGGAATCAAGTAGCTGAAGCTTTCTTT	CASSSGTGNQVAEAFF
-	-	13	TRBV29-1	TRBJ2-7	TGCAGCGTTGTTCCACAGGGCGCCTACGAGCAGTACTTC	CSVVPQGAYEQYF
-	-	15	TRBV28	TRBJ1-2	TGTGCCAGCAGTTTAGAGGCAGGGTTCAGCTATGGCTACACCTTC	CASSLEAGFSYGYTF
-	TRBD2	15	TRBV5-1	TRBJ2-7	TGCGCCAGCAGCTTGGTTACGCGGGGGGGATACGAGCAGTACTTC	CASSLVTRGGYEQYF
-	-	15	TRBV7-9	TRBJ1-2	TGTGCCAGCAGCTTAGGGTCAGGGGAGTCCTATGGCTACACCTTC	CASSLGSGESYGYTF
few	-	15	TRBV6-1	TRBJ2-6	TGTGCCAGCAGTGAAATTAGCTCTGGGGCCAACGTCCTGACTTTC	CASSEISSGANVLTF
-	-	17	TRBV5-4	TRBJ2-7	TGTGCCAGCAGCTTGGCCGAGTTGTCGTGGAGCAGGGACGAGCAGTACTTC	CASSLAELSWSRDEQYF
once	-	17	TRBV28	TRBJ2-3	TGTGCCAGCAGTTTAGCTCGCAGGGGATACAGCACAGATACGCAGTATTTT	CASSLARRGYSTDTQYF
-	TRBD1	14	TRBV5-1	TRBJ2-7	TGCGCCAGCAGCAATTGGGACAGGGGCTACGAGCAGTACTTC	CASSNWDRGYEQYF
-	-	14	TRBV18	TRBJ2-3	TGTGCCAGCTCACCACACGACTTTGAGGGTACGCAGTATTTT	CASSPHDFEGTQYF
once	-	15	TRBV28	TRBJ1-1	TGTGCCAGCAGTGCACCGGGACTCCAGAACACTGAAGCTTTCTTT	CASSAPGLQNTEAFF
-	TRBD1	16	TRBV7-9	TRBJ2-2	TGTGCCAGCAGCTCGGGGACAGGGAAGAACACCGGGGAGCTGTTTTTT	CASSSGTGKNTGELFF